This TCR beta chain was observed in a study of cytomegalovirus exposure and HLA in healthy donors. In the PCR, 60 Vbeta and 13 Jbeta primers were used. TCRdb keeps only in-frame clones here, not all; method: immunoSEQ multiplex PCR. The sample lists about 140,000 clones, 88% occurring once. This clone has a handful of counts. This clonotype was sampled from a woman aged 40 to 55 in good health and CMV-seronegative. Sequencing was carried out using PBMCs.

Written as DNA, the CDR3 is TGTGCCAGCAGTTACCAGGGTAGGGATCAGCCCCAGCATTTT. Amino acid sequence: CASSYQGRDQPQHF. The V call is TRBV6-6, the J call TRBJ1-5; D may be TRBD1 (5 bases). Germline lookup yields CDR1 MNHNY and CDR2 SVGAGI (reference sequence). The CDR3 is 14 amino acids. V lost 2 bases and J 5 bases, leaving 10 bases between the germline ends.